Below, one TCR beta chain is given with its context. Its antigen is undetermined. Patients had blood sampled at baseline and again on cycle 4 day 1 and cycle 7 day 1. This sample was taken from a study of OX40 agonist ivuxolimab in advanced cancers. In the study overall: Dose-escalation cases comprised hepatocellular carcinoma, melanoma, renal cell or head and neck cancer.

TCRdb's copy holds only in-frame clones and misses some; the assay was immunoSEQ multiplex PCR. The table has about 32,000 clones, roughly 84% seen once. The CDR3 runs to 15 residues. In germline, CDR1 is MNHNS, CDR2 SASEGT. Trimming at V came to 1 base and at J to 12 bases, leaving 8 bases not matched to a gene. Study-level results: On average, CD8+ T cells showed a greater number of expanded clones than CD4+.

The TCR originated in an adult with an advanced solid tumor such as melanoma, head and neck, liver or kidney cancer. The source was CD4+ or CD8+ T cells sorted from blood, collected in a trial of the OX40 agonist ivuxolimab. The chain carries TRBV6-1 and TRBJ2-1, with TRBD2 identical over 11 bases. CDR3 nucleotides: TGTGCCAGCAGTGAAGGTAGCGGGGGGGCCGACGTGCAGTTCTTC. Amino acid sequence: CASSEGSGGADVQFF.